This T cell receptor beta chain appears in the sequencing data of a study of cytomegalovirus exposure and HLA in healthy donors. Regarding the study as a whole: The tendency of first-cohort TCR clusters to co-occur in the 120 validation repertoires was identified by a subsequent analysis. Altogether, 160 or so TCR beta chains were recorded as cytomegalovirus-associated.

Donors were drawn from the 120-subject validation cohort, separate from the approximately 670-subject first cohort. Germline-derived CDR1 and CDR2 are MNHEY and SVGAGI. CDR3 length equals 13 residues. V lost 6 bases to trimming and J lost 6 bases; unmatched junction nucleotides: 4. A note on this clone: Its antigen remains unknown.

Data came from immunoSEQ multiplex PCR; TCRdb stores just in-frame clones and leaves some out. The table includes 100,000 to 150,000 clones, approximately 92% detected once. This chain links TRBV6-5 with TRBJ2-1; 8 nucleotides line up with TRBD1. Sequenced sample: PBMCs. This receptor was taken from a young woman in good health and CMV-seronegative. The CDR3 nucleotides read TGTGCCAGCAGAAGAACAGGGGGCAATGAGCAGTTCTTC. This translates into CASRRTGGNEQFF.